This TCR beta chain was documented in a study of blood T cell repertoires in COVID-19. Study as a whole: The cDNA or gDNA used as material had been derived from T cells, B-cell-depleted T cells, or PBMCs.

Original methodology: From reference gene primer amplification, estimates of nucleated cell counts were derived. Measured with immunoSEQ multiplex PCR; TCRdb has only the in-frame clones, and not every one. D and trimming come from the DNA, and the V and J calls and clone size come from that table. This table holds 25,000 to 30,000 clones, approximately 85% found once. The CDR3 totals 14 residues. The ends were cut back, 5 bases at V and 4 bases at J, with 12 bases in the middle. The germline V gene has CDR1 SGHNT and CDR2 YENEEA. This chain uses TRBV11-3 with TRBJ1-5, with D unclear. This receptor was identified in a woman aged 50 to 65 with active COVID-19. Sample: peripheral blood. Here the CDR3 reads CASSHIMLNQPQHF. The CDR3 DNA sequence: TGTGCCAGCAGCCACATAATGTTGAATCAGCCCCAGCATTTT.